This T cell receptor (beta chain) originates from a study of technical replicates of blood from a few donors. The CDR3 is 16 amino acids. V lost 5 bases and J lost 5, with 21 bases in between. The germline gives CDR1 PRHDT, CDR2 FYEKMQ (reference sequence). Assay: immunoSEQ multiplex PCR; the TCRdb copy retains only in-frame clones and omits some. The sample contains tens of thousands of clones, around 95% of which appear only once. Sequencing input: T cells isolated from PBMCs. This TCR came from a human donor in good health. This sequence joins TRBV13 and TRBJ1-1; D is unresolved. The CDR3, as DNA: TGTGCCAGCAGCGAGGGAGGGCGATCTTATTTAACTGAAGCTTTCTTT. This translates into CASSEGGRSYLTEAFF.